This TCR beta chain was profiled in a study of cytomegalovirus exposure and HLA in healthy donors. Study-wide points: Specificity of a few CMV-associated chains for CMV antigens was verified in vitro.

This CDR3 has 15 residues. In germline, CDR1 is MNHEY, CDR2 SVGAGI. The V end was cut by 0 bases, the J end by 3 bases, with 12 bases between. A remark on this clone: Its matching antigen is unknown.

Assay used: immunoSEQ multiplex PCR; TCRdb lists only in-frame clones, some missing. The profile shows about 280,000 clones, 70% to 90% of them singletons. Sequenced: PBMCs. V and J are TRBV6-5 and TRBJ2-7, with D possibly TRBD1 on 5 matching bases. The sequence derives from a young woman in good health and CMV-seronegative. The CDR3 nucleotides read TGTGCCAGCAGTTACTCGTCGGACAAATTCTACGAGCAGTACTTC. It translates to CASSYSSDKFYEQYF.